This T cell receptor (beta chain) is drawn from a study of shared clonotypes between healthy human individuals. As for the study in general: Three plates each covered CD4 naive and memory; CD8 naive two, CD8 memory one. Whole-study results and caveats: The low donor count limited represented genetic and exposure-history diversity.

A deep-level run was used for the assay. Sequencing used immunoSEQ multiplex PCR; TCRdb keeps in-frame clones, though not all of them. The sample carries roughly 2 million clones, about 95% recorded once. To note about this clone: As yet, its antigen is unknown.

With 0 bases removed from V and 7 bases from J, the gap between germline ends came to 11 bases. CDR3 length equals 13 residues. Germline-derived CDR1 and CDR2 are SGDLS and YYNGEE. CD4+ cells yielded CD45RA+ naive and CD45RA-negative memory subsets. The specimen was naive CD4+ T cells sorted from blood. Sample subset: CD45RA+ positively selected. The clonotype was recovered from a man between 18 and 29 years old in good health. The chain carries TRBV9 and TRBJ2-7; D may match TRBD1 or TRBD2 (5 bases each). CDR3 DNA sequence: TGTGCCAGCAGCGTAGCTCCGGGGCAGGAGCAGTACTTC. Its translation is CASSVAPGQEQYF.